This TCR beta chain came from a study of regulatory T cells in long-lasting Graves disease. Per the germline V gene, CDR1 is MNHNS and CDR2 is SASEGT. The CDR3 totals 16 residues. The V end lost 5 bases, the J end lost 0 bases, and 14 bases lay between the germline ends. Indicated time point: persistent/refractory GD, antithyroid drugs over 5 years with positive TRAb. The authors made the TCR library using RNA they extracted from PBMCs. The authors built TCR beta libraries using iRepertoire HTBI primers and Arm-PCR of CDR3 regions. Via MiXCR, TCRdb re-called the multiplex PCR reads, giving one row per CDR3 protein. The repertoire holds nearly 350,000 distinct CDR3 sequences, with around 20% as singletons. This clonotype occurred many times.

This TCR was recovered from a female donor with Graves disease. This sequence joins TRBV6-1 and TRBJ1-5, with no clear D. Sequenced material: peripheral blood mononuclear cells (PBMCs), taken when the disease was refractory, from a patient treated with antithyroid drugs. The CDR3 coding sequence is TGTGCCAGCAGTCCCCGGACGTCCTATAGCAATCAGCCCCAGCATTTT. This codes for CASSPRTSYSNQPQHF.